These 27 T cell receptor beta chains came from one sample sequenced in a study of Graves' ophthalmopathy and Graves' hyperthyroidism (dated by TCRdb to the late 2010s). This sample was sequenced with an Illumina HiSeq 2000. For repertoire sequencing, the TCR beta CDR3 regions were amplified from RNA transcripts. A first-round RT-PCR used HTBI primers with the Qiagen OneStep RT-PCR kit, followed by a second-round multiplex PCR, size selection and purification. TCRdb redid the processing of the public reads, applying fastp at Q25 and MiXCR, and retained in-frame beta chains. For every CDR3 protein sequence, its rows merge into one entry that carries the most common genes and DNA. The sample yields some 240,000 distinct CDR3 sequences; approximately 42% were counted once. The top ten constitute about half of the sample. Source material: peripheral blood. These receptors originate from an adult man with Graves' ophthalmopathy.

This clonotype turned up a few times. The DNA for the CDR3 is TGTGCCAGCAGCGCCAGGGTTTATGGCTACACCTTC. Translated: CASSARVYGYTF. The chain employs TRBV7-3 and TRBJ1-2; D is perhaps TRBD1 (5 bases). Germline V gene sequence: CDR1 SGHTA, CDR2 FQGTGA. Trimming left V 5 bases short and J 5 bases short, with 9 bases between. The CDR3 covers 12 residues.

This clonotype occurred a few times. The chain employs TRBV5-5 and TRBJ1-1; no firm D call. The CDR3 totals 11 residues. Germline V CDR1 and CDR2: SGHKS, YYEKEE (reference sequence). Trimming shortened V by 1 base and J by 7 bases, and 5 bases separated the two germline ends. The CDR3 DNA is TGTGCCAGCAGCTTGTTGGGTGAAGCTTTCTTT. Translating gives CASSLLGEAFF.

The chain is built from TRBV5-1 and TRBJ2-7; TRBD1 might be the D (6 bases). V shed 4 bases and J shed 7 bases, with 21 bases lying between them. CDR1 SGHRS and CDR2 YFSETQ come from the germline V gene. There are 15 residues in the CDR3. CDR3 DNA: TGCGCCAGCAGCAACCGACAGGTTCAGACTGGTGAGCAGTACTTC. Translation: CASSNRQVQTGEQYF.

The rearrangement links TRBV7-8 to TRBJ1-5; perhaps TRBD1 as D (6 bases). V lost 3 bases, J lost 6 bases, and 9 bases lay in between. This CDR3 contains 13 residues. Germline V gives CDR1 SGHVS, CDR2 FQNEAQ. The CDR3 loop is CASSFGGGQPQHF. Here the CDR3 DNA reads TGTGCCAGCAGCTTCGGAGGGGGTCAGCCCCAGCATTTT.

The chain uses TRBV20-1 and TRBJ2-7; 7 nucleotides agree with TRBD1. J was trimmed by 1 base and V by 0 bases; bases with no gene match: 3. This CDR3 is built from 14 residues. The germline gives CDR1 DFQATT, CDR2 SNEGSKA (reference sequence). The CDR3 DNA reads as TGCAGTGCTAGAGATGGGGGACAGTCCTACGAGCAGTACTTC. It is translated as CSARDGGQSYEQYF.

This clonotype has just one count. Its ends do not fully match the called genes, so a read error is possible. CDR3 loop: CAISEAGVDTEASF. CDR3 coding DNA: TGTGCCATCAGTGAGGCAGGGGTGGACACTGAAGCTTCCTTT. The chain recombines TRBV10-3 with TRBJ1-1; D might be TRBD1 (6 bases). Germline assignment: CDR1 ENHRY and CDR2 SYGVKD. The CDR3 has 14 amino acids.

The table lists this clonotype with a few counts. The chain combines TRBV7-9 with TRBJ2-7; 8 bases fit TRBD1. CDR3 length: 18 amino acids. V lost 1 base, J lost 4 bases, and 15 bases stayed unmatched. The V gene's germline CDR1 is SEHNR and CDR2 FQNEAQ (reference sequence). CDR3 sequence: CASSLGTGTGARSYEQYF. The CDR3 DNA reads as TGTGCCAGCAGCTTAGGAACCGGGACAGGTGCCAGGTCGTACGAGCAGTACTTC.

In regard to this clonotype: A much larger clone lies one base from this, so it may be a read error. The V and J genes are TRBV27 and TRBJ2-7, with no clear D. Germline-derived CDR1 and CDR2 are MNHEY and SMNVEV (reference sequence). CDR3 length equals 15 residues. The CDR3 is CATSGGDPFKYEQYF. As DNA, the CDR3 is TGTGCCACCAGTGGTGGAGACCCCTTCAAGTACGAGCAGTACTTC.

As for this clonotype: The germline gene is not matched at one end of the junction; a read error may be the cause. The chain joins TRBV7-3 to TRBJ2-7; 8 bases match TRBD2. CDR1 is SGHTA, CDR2 FQGTGA, per germline. The CDR3 sequence is 13 residues long. This chain's CDR3 is CASSLTGGREQYF. CDR3 coding DNA: TGTGCCAGCAGCCTAACGGGGGGGCGCGAGCAGTACTTC.

The rearrangement uses TRBV10-3 and TRBJ2-5; 12 bases agree with TRBD2. This CDR3 comprises 15 residues. V shed 1 base, J shed 3 bases, and the junction held 0 bases outside the gene matches. The germline CDR1 and CDR2 sequences are ENHRY and SYGVKD. Written as DNA, the CDR3 is TGTGCCATCAGTGAGTGGACTAGCGGGGAAGAGACCCAGTACTTC. It is translated as CAISEWTSGEETQYF.

The chain carries TRBV19 and TRBJ2-2; 8 positions match TRBD1. Germline-derived CDR1 and CDR2 are LNHDA and SQIVND (reference sequence). The trim removed 5 bases at V and 5 bases at J, leaving 7 bases unmatched. This CDR3 has 15 residues. The CDR3 here is CASSRRGHGTGELFF. Here the CDR3 DNA reads TGTGCCAGTAGTCGCAGGGGGCATGGTACCGGGGAGCTGTTTTTT.

V and J are TRBV14 and TRBJ1-2, with a tentative D call TRBD1 (5 bases). The germline V gene has CDR1 SGHDN and CDR2 FVKESK. This CDR3 region has 13 residues. V was pared by 2 bases and J by 8 bases, with 12 bases between. CDR3 DNA: TGTGCCAGCAGCCAAAGCCGGGGGAGCGGCTACACCTTC. Protein: CASSQSRGSGYTF.

This clonotype appeared a single time. V is TRBV4-2 and J is TRBJ1-2; D remains ambiguous. V shed 1 base and J shed 6 bases, with 9 bases lying between them. There are 13 residues in the CDR3. Germline V gene sequence: CDR1 LGHNA, CDR2 YNFKEQ. The CDR3 bases are TGTGCCAGCAGCCAAGGCAGCGGGGATGGCTACACCTTC. This translates into CASSQGSGDGYTF.

V and J are TRBV7-9 and TRBJ2-7, with 11 bases that match TRBD2. The junction had 3 bases not matched to a gene; V was cut back by 5 bases and J by 6 bases. The CDR3 consists of 13 residues. Germline lookup yields CDR1 SEHNR and CDR2 FQNEAQ (reference sequence). As DNA, the CDR3 is TGTGCCAGCAGCGATAGCGGGAGGGCCGAGCAGTACTTC. This codes for CASSDSGRAEQYF.

There are many counts of this clonotype. The CDR3 spells CASRENREGYTF. CDR3 nucleotides: TGTGCCAGCAGGGAGAACAGGGAAGGCTACACCTTC. The V gene is TRBV7-9, the J gene TRBJ1-2; TRBD1 is a possible D gene (6 bases). The CDR3 runs to 12 residues. Trimming stripped 6 bases from V and 8 bases from J, with 13 bases between. Germline lookup yields CDR1 SEHNR and CDR2 FQNEAQ (reference sequence). Full variable domain (rest looked up from reference TRBV7-9 and TRBJ1-2): DTGVSQNPRHKITKRGQNVTFRCDPISEHNRLYWYRQTLGQGPEFLTYFQNEAQLEKSRLLSDRFSAERPKGSFSTLEIQRTEQGDSAMYLCASRENREGYTFGSGTRLTVV.

This clonotype has only a few counts. The rearrangement joins TRBV6-6 to TRBJ1-2; D is unclear. This CDR3 is 14 amino acids long. Trimming removed 2 bases from V and 4 bases from J, with 11 bases in between. Germline-derived CDR1 and CDR2 are MNHNY and SVGAGI (reference sequence). CDR3 DNA sequence: TGTGCCAGCAGTTACGTAGAAGATGGCTATGGCTACACCTTC. Translated, it gives CASSYVEDGYGYTF.

A single count supports this clonotype. Possible read error: a much larger clone is one base away. The CDR3 spells CATSAQVTGELFF. The CDR3 coding sequence is TGTGCCACCAGTGCACAGGTCACCGGGGAGCTGTTTTTT. The gene calls are TRBV24-1 and TRBJ2-2, with D perhaps matching TRBD1 (5 bases). The germline CDR1 and CDR2 sequences are KGHDR and SFDVKD. The ends were cut back, 5 bases at V and 4 bases at J, with 7 bases in the middle. This CDR3 has 13 residues.

The chain has TRBV20-1 and TRBJ1-1; 7 nucleotides align to TRBD1. Germline-derived CDR1 and CDR2 are DFQATT and SNEGSKA (reference sequence). V lost 2 bases to trimming and J lost 2 bases; unmatched junction nucleotides: 5. The CDR3 is 14 amino acids. The CDR3: CSARPGTVNTEAFF. The CDR3 bases are TGCAGTGCTAGACCCGGGACAGTAAACACTGAAGCTTTCTTT.

Only a few counts were recorded for this clonotype. V usage is TRBV29-1 and J usage is TRBJ2-7; tentative D call: TRBD1 (6 bases). Germline CDR1 reads SQVTM; CDR2 reads ANQGSEA. Trimming pared 5 bases from V and 6 bases from J, leaving 8 bases between. The CDR3 has 10 amino acids. The CDR3 DNA reads TGCAGCGTTACAGGGCGCGAGCAGTACTTC. Translation: CSVTGREQYF.

This clonotype was counted ten times or more. The CDR3 DNA sequence: TGTGCCAGCAGCTTAGCGGGAGGGCCCTCTGGGGCCAACGTCCTGACTTTC. Its protein is CASSLAGGPSGANVLTF. V usage is TRBV7-9 and J usage is TRBJ2-6; 7 nucleotides match TRBD2. The germline CDR1 and CDR2 sequences are SEHNR and FQNEAQ (reference sequence). With V trimmed by 0 bases and J by 0 bases, 2 bases remained unmatched. This CDR3 has 17 residues.

This clonotype was observed a few times. CDR3 protein: CASSQVMGVIGELFF. The CDR3 DNA follows: TGCGCCAGCAGCCAAGTCATGGGGGTTATCGGGGAGCTGTTTTTT. The V gene is TRBV4-1, the J gene TRBJ2-2; D could derive from TRBD1 or TRBD2 (5 bases each). This CDR3 spans 15 amino acids. The V and J ends lost 1 base and 7 bases respectively, with 13 bases between them. From germline, CDR1 is MGHRA and CDR2 YSYEKL.

This rearrangement joins TRBV5-1 to TRBJ2-5; 7 bases agree with TRBD1. The V gene end was trimmed by 4 bases and the J gene end by 1 base; junction bases not matched to a gene: 4. Germline V gene data show CDR1 as SGHRS and CDR2 as YFSETQ. The CDR3 extends over 14 amino acids. The CDR3 protein is CASSVQGTQETQYF. The CDR3 nucleotides read TGCGCCAGCAGCGTACAGGGGACCCAAGAGACCCAGTACTTC.

The rearrangement uses TRBV7-9 and TRBJ2-7; 7 nucleotides line up with TRBD1. V was pared by 8 bases and J by 2 bases, with 9 bases of the junction left unmatched. The CDR3 sequence is 14 residues long. CDR1 SEHNR and CDR2 FQNEAQ come from the germline V gene (reference sequence). CDR3 in amino acids: CASGSRDSPYEQYF. The DNA for the CDR3 is TGTGCCAGCGGAAGCCGGGACAGCCCCTACGAGCAGTACTTC.

The V call is TRBV7-3, the J call TRBJ1-2; D gene unclear. With 2 bases removed from V and 8 bases from J, the gap between germline ends came to 12 bases. Germline V gives CDR1 SGHTA, CDR2 FQGTGA. The CDR3 runs 13 residues. DNA for the CDR3: TGTGCCAGCAGCTTAGAACCTGCCGGAGGCTACACCTTC. It encodes CASSLEPAGGYTF.

This clonotype turned up a few times. The chain links TRBV12-3 or TRBV12-4 to TRBJ1-1; 9 bases map to TRBD1. The CDR3 is 12 residues long. V lost 6 bases to trimming and J lost 10 bases; unmatched junction nucleotides: 6. The CDR3 spells CASRATGGRAFF. In nucleotides, the CDR3 is TGTGCCAGCAGGGCGACAGGGGGAAGAGCTTTCTTT.

The rearrangement joins TRBV25-1 to TRBJ2-5, with 9 bases fitting TRBD2. CDR1 is MGHDK and CDR2 is SYGVNS in the germline V gene. The CDR3 runs 14 residues. V lost 6 bases and J lost 4; bases outside the gene matches: 6. The CDR3 DNA reads as TGTGCCAGCAGCCGCGGGGGGGCCTCAGAGACCCAGTACTTC. It codes for CASSRGGASETQYF.

This clonotype was counted at least ten times. The genes are TRBV30 and TRBJ2-7; D is perhaps TRBD2 (5 bases). The CDR3 totals 10 residues. From germline, CDR1 is GTSNPN and CDR2 SVGIG (reference sequence). V lost 5 bases and J 4 bases, leaving 6 bases between the germline ends. As DNA, the CDR3 is TGTGCCTGGGGAGGTTACGAGCAGTACTTC. It codes for CAWGGYEQYF.